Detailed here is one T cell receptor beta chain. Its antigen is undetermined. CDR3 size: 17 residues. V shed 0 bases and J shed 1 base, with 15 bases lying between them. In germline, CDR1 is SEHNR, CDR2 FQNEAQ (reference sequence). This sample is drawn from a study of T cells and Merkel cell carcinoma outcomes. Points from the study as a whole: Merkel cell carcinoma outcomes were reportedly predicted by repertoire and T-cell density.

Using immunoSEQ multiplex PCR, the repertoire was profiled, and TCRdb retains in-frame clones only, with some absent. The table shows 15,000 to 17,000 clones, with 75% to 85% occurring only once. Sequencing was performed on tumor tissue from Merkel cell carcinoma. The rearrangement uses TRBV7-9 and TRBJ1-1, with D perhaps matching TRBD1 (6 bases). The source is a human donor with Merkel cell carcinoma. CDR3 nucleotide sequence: TGTGCCAGCAGCTTAGCGAGCGGGGGCGAGGCGAACACTGAAGCTTTCTTT. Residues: CASSLASGGEANTEAFF.